The present TCR beta chain was sequenced within a study of blood T cell repertoires in COVID-19. Study information: Sample material is recorded as cDNA or gDNA derived from T cells, B-cell-depleted T cells, or PBMCs.

The CDR3 spans 15 residues. Germline V gene sequence: CDR1 GTSNPN, CDR2 SVGIG (reference sequence). V shed 3 bases, J shed 2 bases, and the junction held 10 bases outside the gene matches. Profiling relied on immunoSEQ multiplex PCR, and the TCRdb table lists in-frame clones only, not all of them. The sample yields about 140,000 clones, 80% to 85% seen once. This sequence was found in a man between 40 and 49 years old with acute COVID-19. Input material: PBMCs or T cells enriched from blood (not recorded which). This chain connects TRBV30 to TRBJ2-7; 7 bases line up with TRBD1. CDR3 DNA sequence: TGTGCCTGGAGATTTAAGGGGACAGTTACCTACGAGCAGTACTTC. Amino acid sequence: CAWRFKGTVTYEQYF.